This TCR beta chain was captured by sequencing in a study of tumor-infiltrating lymphocytes in primary liver carcinoma. Reverse transcription of approximately 500 ng total RNA with a constant-region primer produced TCR beta cDNA. ARM-PCR was slightly modified, and three nested multiplex PCR rounds with it gave rise to the TCR beta libraries. A C-beta reverse primer was combined with TRBV1-TRBV30 forward primers in the first two PCR rounds, and each round had approximately 9 cycles. In TCRdb, the multiplex PCR reads were re-called with MiXCR into one record per CDR3 protein. This table has roughly 100,000 distinct CDR3 sequences, around 80% appearing once. The CDR3 totals 16 residues. The germline V gene encodes CDR1 LGHNA and CDR2 YSLEER. From unsorted bulk tissue weighing about 17-30 mg, DNA and RNA were co-extracted.

The chain is built from TRBV4-3 and TRBJ2-1; possible D gene TRBD1, 7 bases. The sample taken for sequencing was liver tumor tissue from sampling region 3. Regarding subset: tumor region T3, left-lateral pole. This clonotype was sampled from a man aged 35-49 years with primary liver carcinoma and hepatitis B virus infection. The CDR3 DNA reads as TGCAACAGCAGCCAAGAAACCAGGGGGAGGTTCAATGAGCAGTTCTTC. Amino acid sequence: CNSSQETRGRFNEQFF.